A single T cell receptor beta chain is shown here with its context. Its antigen remains unidentified. The sample holds no much larger clone one base away, and base qualities are not on file. As encoded in the germline V gene, CDR1 is LGHNA while CDR2 is YSLEER. V is pared back by 1 base and J by 6 bases, with 10 bases lying between the germline termini. The CDR3 sequence holds 14 residues, the cysteine and phenylalanine included. Left in the record is the CDR3 DNA by itself, 42 bases read in frame from the first base. This sample stems from a study of identical twins (dated by TCRdb to the mid-2010s). Background for the entire study: To test whether fetal clonotypes persist, this study deep-sequenced TCR alpha and beta repertoires from monozygotic twins, from unrelated adults of various ages, and from cord blood. To rule out contamination, the twin experiments were replicated at different times with different library preparation protocols.

All donors were healthy Caucasians. Three pairs of female monozygotic twins, all aged roughly 18 to 30 years, made up the twin cohort. RNA for TCR libraries was isolated from peripheral blood mononuclear cells. Library preparation used 5' RACE. TCRdb shows the sequencer as Illumina HiSeq 2000. Template switching introduced a universal primer binding site; the final cDNA contained a unique molecular identifier, enabling accurate counting of TCR cDNA molecules. Specific primers in the conserved constant-segment region were used to synthesize first-strand cDNA for the TCR alpha and beta chains. To control for contamination, every cDNA library carried two barcodes: a SMART-Mk sample barcode plus Illumina barcodes. TruSeq adapter sequences along with Illumina sample barcodes were introduced in two successive PCR steps. TCR alpha and beta cDNA libraries were sequenced on the Illumina HiSeq platform with custom primers. In the source study's methods: Unique molecular identifiers were extracted from raw reads with MiGEC, and CDR3 positions were determined with MiXCR. Recombination models were inferred per individual with the repgenHMM and IGoR tools using an EM algorithm. Shared clonotypes were analyzed with the tcR package in R, and sharing was normalized by the product of cloneset sizes. To study raw recombination without the effects of thymic and clonal selection, out-of-frame nonproductive sequences were analyzed. The public reads were quality trimmed at Q25 with fastp and then assembled into clones with MiXCR by TCRdb, keeping productive beta chains. Each record represents a unique CDR3 protein, reported with the most common genes and DNA among its rows. The V and J calls were determined by TCRdb, not by the authors. The sample table holds hundreds of thousands of distinct CDR3 sequences, of which 8.6% were seen once. Of the sample, roughly 0.97% is held by the ten largest clones.

The paper's findings and limits, for the study overall: Excess twin sharing in beta out-of-frame sequences was weaker because fewer shared sequences lowered the signal-to-noise ratio. Invariant T cells such as MAIT and iNKT could partly confound zero-insertion analyses, though diverse VJ usage argued against this for most clonotypes. Because the same donors could not be followed over many years, conclusions were based on cross-sectional statistical analysis. In monozygotic twins, recombination models systematically underestimated out-of-frame TCR alpha sharing, but the models matched the sharing seen between unrelated individuals. Compared with coincidental sharing between unrelated individuals, an excess of low generation-probability sequences was observed among out-of-frame TCR alpha sequences shared between twins. Abundant cord blood beta clonotypes had fewer insertions, young adult naive repertoires showed a similar but weaker trend, and memory repertoires showed no such trend.

These sequences were also reported in another study, on yellow fever vaccine responses in identical twins. Drawing on the second study: The T cell response to vaccination in identical twins was reported by the authors to appear partly convergent and partly personalized. In identical twins, the study followed T cell clones that responded to the vaccine with precision.

This TCR was recovered from a young woman in good health. The chain is encoded by TRBV4-3 joined to TRBJ2-1, with the D gene call left open. The source material was PBMCs. The encoded CDR3 is CASSQVVGTNEQFF. The DNA sequence is as follows: TGCGCCAGCAGCCAAGTTGTGGGAACCAATGAGCAGTTCTTC.